This paragraph covers one T cell receptor (beta chain) sequence. The antigen remains undetermined. This record comes from a study of T cell responses to AZD1222 COVID-19 vaccine. Study overall: Investigators merged groups given second doses at roughly 4 or roughly 12 weeks. Study conclusions and caveats: Females made up more of the donors, who were largely white British, and clonal diversity may have come out too low.

Sequenced by immunoSEQ multiplex PCR; TCRdb stores in-frame clones only, minus some. The repertoire holds 54,000 or so clones, roughly 90% seen once, with roughly 2.1% in the top ten. The CDR3 consists of 14 residues. Germline V gives CDR1 DFQATT, CDR2 SNEGSKA (reference sequence). Trimming removed 3 bases at V and 4 bases at J, with 13 bases between. The chain is built from TRBV20-1 and TRBJ1-5; D is undetermined. This TCR came from an adult in good health. The source material was peripheral blood, sampled on day 0 of AZD1222 vaccination. CDR3: CSASSFQANQPQHF. The CDR3 DNA reads TGCAGTGCTAGTTCTTTTCAGGCTAATCAGCCCCAGCATTTT.